The subject of this entry is one T cell receptor (beta chain). Its antigen is unknown. The PCR had 60 Vbeta and 13 Jbeta primers. Sequencing was performed with immunoSEQ multiplex PCR; in TCRdb, only in-frame clones are kept and a portion is missing. The repertoire includes some 120,000 clones, 65% to 80% of them detected once, and 1% sits in the top ten. The source of the sample is a study of cytomegalovirus exposure and HLA in healthy donors. Study summary: An earlier analysis identified 117 million unique TCR beta sequences in approximately 190 million T cells.

Findings and caveats of the study: In vitro assays verified that a few CMV-associated chains recognized CMV antigens specifically.

The study sampled nominally healthy donors, though unrecorded immune exposures were likely. This clonotype was sampled from a human donor in good health. Source material: PBMCs.

The CDR3 loop reads CASSEGGPYNEQFF. The CDR3 DNA sequence: TGCGCCAGCAGTGAGGGTGGGCCCTACAATGAGCAGTTCTTC. The rearrangement joins TRBV10-1 to TRBJ2-1; D is unresolved. Trimming removed 2 bases from V and 2 bases from J, with 7 bases in between. The CDR3 consists of 14 residues. Germline V gene data show CDR1 as WNHNN and CDR2 as SYGVQD (reference sequence).